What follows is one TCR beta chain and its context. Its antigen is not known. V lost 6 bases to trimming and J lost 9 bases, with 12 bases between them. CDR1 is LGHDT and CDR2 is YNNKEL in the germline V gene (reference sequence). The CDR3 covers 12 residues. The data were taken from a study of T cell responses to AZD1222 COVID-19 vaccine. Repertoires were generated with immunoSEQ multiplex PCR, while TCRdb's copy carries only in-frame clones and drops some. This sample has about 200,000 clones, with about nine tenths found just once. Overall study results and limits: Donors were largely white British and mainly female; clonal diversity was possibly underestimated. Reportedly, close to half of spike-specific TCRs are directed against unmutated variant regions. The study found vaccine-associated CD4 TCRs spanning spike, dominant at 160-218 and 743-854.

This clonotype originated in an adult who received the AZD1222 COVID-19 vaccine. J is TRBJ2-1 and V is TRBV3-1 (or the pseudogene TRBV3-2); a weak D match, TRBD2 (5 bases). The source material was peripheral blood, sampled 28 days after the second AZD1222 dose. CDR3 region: CASSHSGLEQFF. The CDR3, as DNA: TGTGCCAGCAGTCACAGCGGTCTTGAGCAGTTCTTC.